A single sample is the source of the 2 T cell receptor beta chains below, sequenced in a study of blood T cell repertoires in COVID-19. TCRdb keeps only in-frame clones here, not all; method: immunoSEQ multiplex PCR. The table has roughly 260,000 clones, approximately 85% seen once. Sequencing was performed on PBMCs or T cells enriched from blood (not recorded which). The receptor source for this set is a woman aged 50 to 65 who had recovered from COVID-19.

CDR3 residues: CAISDPSRIGNEQFF. In nucleotides, the CDR3 is TGTGCCATCAGTGACCCTAGCCGCATAGGAAATGAGCAGTTCTTC. The chain joins TRBV10-3 to TRBJ2-1, with a possible D match to TRBD2 (5 bases). The V gene's germline CDR1 is ENHRY and CDR2 SYGVKD. The CDR3 length is 15 residues. V was cut by 3 bases and J by 7 bases, with 16 bases left in between.

As concerns this clone: The junction and the germline gene differ at one end; a read error may be behind it. The chain employs TRBV28 and TRBJ2-1, with D unresolved. The CDR3 loop spans 11 amino acids. Germline CDR1 MDHEN, CDR2 SYDVKM. The CDR3 coding sequence is TGTGCCAGCAATTTAGGGCTAGAGCAGTTCTTC. The encoded protein is CASNLGLEQFF.